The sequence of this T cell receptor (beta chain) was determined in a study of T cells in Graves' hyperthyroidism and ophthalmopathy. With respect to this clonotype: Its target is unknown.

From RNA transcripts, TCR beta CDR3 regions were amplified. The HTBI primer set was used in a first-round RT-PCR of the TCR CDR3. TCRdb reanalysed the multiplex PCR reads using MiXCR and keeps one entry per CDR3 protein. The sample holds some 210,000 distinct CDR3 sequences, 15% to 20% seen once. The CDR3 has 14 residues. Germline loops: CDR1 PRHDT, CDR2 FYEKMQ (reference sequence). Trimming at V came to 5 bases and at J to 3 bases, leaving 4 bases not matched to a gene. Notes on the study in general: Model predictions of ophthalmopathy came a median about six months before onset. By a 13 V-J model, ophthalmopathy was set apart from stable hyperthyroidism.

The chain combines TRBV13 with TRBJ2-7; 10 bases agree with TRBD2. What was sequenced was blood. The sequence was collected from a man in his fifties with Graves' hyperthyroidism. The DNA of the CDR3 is TGTGCCAGCAGCAGGAGCGGGAGGGGCTACGAGCAGTACTTC. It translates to CASSRSGRGYEQYF.